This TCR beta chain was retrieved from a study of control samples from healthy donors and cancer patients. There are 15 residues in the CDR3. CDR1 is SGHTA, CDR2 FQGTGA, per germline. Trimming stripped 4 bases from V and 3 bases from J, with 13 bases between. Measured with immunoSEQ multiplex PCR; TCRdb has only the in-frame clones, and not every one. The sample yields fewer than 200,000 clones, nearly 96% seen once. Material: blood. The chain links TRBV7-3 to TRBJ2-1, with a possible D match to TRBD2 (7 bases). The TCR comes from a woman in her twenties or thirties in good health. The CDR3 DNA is TGTGCCAGCAGCTCGGGGGGCCGGCGCTACAATGAGCAGTTCTTC. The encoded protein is CASSSGGRRYNEQFF.